This TCR beta chain was sequenced during a study of tumor and adjacent non-tumor tissue in lung cancer. Study-wide points: Higher tumor TCR diversity was associated with shorter survival. Normal lung showed higher cumulative top 100 clone frequency than tumor.

This CDR3 region has 13 residues. CDR1 is SEHNR and CDR2 is FQNEAQ in the germline V gene (reference sequence). On this clonotype itself: Its antigen remains unidentified. The junction and the germline gene differ at one end; a read error may be behind it.

Three rounds of nested PCR, following a modified ARM-PCR protocol, produced the TCRbeta library. A single record per CDR3 protein comes from TCRdb applying MiXCR to the multiplex PCR reads. This table has 60,000 to 95,000 distinct CDR3 sequences, around four fifths appearing once. This sample's RNA came from whole unsorted tissue. Sequences were obtained from lung tumor tissue. The V and J genes are TRBV7-9 and TRBJ2-1, with D maybe TRBD1 (5 bases). The receptor comes from a woman aged 50 to 65 with non-small cell lung cancer. CDR3 DNA: TGTGCCAGCAGCGAATATGGGGCTTGTGAGCACTTCTTC. Translating gives CASSEYGACEHFF. Drawing the rest from reference TRBV7-9 and TRBJ2-1, the complete variable domain is DTGVSQNPRHKITKRGQNVTFRCDPISEHNRLYWYRQTLGQGPEFLTYFQNEAQLEKSRLLSDRFSAERPKGSFSTLEIQRTEQGDSAMYLCASSEYGACEHFFGPGTRLTVL.